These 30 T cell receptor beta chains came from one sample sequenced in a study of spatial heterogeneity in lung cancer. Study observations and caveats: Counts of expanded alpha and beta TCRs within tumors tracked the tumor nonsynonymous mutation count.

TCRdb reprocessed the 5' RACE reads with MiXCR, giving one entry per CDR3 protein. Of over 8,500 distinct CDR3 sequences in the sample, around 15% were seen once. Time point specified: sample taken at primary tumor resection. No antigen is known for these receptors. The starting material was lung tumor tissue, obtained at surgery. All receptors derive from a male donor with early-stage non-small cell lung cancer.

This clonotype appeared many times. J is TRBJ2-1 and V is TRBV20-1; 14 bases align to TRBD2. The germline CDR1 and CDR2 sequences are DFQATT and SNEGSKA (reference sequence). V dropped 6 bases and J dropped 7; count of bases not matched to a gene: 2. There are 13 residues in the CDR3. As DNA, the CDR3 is TGCAGTGCAGGGACTAGCGGGAGAAATGAGCAGTTCTTC. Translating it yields CSAGTSGRNEQFF.

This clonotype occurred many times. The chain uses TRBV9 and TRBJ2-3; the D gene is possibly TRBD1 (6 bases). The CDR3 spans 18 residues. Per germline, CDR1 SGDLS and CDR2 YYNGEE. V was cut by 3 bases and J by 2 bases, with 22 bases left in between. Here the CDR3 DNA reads TGTGCCAGCAGCGACAGGGAAGGGAGACAGGAATCCACAGATACGCAGTATTTT. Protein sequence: CASSDREGRQESTDTQYF.

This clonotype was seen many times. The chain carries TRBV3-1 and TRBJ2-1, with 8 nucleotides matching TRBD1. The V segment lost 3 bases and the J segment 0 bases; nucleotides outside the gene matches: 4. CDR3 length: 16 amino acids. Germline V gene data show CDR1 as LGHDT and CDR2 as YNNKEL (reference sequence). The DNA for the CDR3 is TGTGCCAGCAGCCATGCTACAGGGGGCTCCTACAATGAGCAGTTCTTC. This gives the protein CASSHATGGSYNEQFF.

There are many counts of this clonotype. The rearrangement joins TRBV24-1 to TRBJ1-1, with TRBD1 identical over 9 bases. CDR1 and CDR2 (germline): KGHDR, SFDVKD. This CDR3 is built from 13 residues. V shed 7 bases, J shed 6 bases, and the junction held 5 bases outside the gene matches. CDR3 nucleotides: TGTGCCACCAGGGCGGACAGGGGTTCTGAAGCTTTCTTT. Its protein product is CATRADRGSEAFF.

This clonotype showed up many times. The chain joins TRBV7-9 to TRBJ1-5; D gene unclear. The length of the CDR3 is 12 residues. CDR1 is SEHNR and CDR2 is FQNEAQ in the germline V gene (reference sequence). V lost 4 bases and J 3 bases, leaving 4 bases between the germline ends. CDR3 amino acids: CASSSYNQPQHF. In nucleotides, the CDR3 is TGTGCCAGCAGCTCATACAATCAGCCCCAGCATTTT.

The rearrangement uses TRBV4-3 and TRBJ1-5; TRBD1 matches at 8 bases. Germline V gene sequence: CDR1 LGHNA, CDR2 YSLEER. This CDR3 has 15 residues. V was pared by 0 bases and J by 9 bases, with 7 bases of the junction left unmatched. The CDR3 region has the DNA TGCGCCAGCAGCCAAGATGACAGGGGATCAGGGCCCCAGCATTTT. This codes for CASSQDDRGSGPQHF.

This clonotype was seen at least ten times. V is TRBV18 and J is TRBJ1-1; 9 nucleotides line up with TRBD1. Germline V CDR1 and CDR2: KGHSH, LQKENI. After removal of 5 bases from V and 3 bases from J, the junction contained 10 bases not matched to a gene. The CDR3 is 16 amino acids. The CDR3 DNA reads TGTGCCAGCTCAGCCAGAACAGGGGGCGCCGACACTGAAGCTTTCTTT. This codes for CASSARTGGADTEAFF.

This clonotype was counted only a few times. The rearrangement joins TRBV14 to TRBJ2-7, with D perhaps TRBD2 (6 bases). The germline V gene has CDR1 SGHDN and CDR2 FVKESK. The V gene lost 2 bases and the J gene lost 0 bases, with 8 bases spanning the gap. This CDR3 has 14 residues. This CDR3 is CASSQYGSSYEQYF. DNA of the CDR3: TGTGCCAGCAGCCAATACGGGAGCTCCTACGAGCAGTACTTC.

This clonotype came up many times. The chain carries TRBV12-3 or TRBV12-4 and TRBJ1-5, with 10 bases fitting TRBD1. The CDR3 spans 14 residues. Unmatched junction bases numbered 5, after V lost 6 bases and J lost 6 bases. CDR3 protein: CASSATGGPQPQHF. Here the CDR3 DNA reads TGTGCCAGCAGCGCGACAGGGGGCCCTCAGCCCCAGCATTTT.

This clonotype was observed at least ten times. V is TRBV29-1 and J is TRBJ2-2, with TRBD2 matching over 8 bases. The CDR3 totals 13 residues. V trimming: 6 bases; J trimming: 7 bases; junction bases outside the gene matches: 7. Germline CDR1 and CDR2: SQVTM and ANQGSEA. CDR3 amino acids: CSVGAGAIGELFF. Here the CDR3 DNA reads TGCAGCGTGGGAGCGGGAGCTATCGGGGAGCTGTTTTTT.

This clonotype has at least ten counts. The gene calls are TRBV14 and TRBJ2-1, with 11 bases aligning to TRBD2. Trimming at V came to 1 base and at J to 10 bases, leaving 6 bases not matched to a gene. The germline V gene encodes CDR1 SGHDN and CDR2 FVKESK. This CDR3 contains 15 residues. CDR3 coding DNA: TGTGCCAGCAGCCAAGTTAGCGGGAGGGCAAGAGAGCAGTTCTTC. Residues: CASSQVSGRAREQFF.

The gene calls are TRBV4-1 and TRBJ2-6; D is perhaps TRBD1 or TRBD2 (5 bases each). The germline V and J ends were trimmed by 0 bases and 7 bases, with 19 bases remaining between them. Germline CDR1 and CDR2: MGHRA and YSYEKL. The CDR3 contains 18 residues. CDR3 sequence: CASSQDRAVSGGANVLTF. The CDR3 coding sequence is TGCGCCAGCAGCCAAGATCGGGCGGTCTCTGGGGGAGCCAACGTCCTGACTTTC.

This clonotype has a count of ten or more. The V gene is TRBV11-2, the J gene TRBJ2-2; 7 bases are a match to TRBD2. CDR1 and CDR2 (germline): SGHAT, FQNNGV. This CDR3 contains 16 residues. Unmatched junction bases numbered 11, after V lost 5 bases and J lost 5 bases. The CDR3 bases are TGTGCCAGCAGCCGCCGGTCGGGAGCGGGGACCGGGGAGCTGTTTTTT. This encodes CASSRRSGAGTGELFF.

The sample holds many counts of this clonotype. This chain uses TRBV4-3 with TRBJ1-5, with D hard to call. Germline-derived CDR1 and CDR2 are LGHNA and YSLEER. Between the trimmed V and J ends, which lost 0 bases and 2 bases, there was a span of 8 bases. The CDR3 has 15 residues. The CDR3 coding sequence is TGCGCCAGCAGCCAAGACGGACGGGGCAATCAGCCCCAGCATTTT. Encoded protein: CASSQDGRGNQPQHF.

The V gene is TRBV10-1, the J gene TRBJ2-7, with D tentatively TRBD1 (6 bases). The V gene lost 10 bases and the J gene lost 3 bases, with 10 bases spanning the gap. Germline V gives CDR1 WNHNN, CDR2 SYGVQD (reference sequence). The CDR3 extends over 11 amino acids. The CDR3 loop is CATSRGYEQYF. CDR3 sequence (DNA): TGCGCCACCTCCAGGGGCTACGAGCAGTACTTC.

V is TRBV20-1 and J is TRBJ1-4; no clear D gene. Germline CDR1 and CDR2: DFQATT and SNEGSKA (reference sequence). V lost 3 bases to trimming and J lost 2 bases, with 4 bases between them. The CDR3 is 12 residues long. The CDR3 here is CSARDTNEKLFF. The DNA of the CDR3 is TGCAGTGCTAGGGACACTAATGAAAAACTGTTTTTT.

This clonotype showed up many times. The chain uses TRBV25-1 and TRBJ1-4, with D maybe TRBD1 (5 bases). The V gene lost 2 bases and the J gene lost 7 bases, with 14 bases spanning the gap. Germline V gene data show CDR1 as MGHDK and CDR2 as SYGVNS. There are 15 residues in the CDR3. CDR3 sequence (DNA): TGTGCCAGCAGTGAAATGAGGGGTGGGAGTGAAAAACTGTTTTTT. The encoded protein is CASSEMRGGSEKLFF.

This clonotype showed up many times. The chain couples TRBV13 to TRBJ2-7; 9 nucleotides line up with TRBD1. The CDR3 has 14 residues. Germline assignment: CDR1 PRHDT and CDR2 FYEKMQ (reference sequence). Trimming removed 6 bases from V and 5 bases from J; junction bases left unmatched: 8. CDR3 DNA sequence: TGTGCCAGCAGACTGGGGACAGGGTACGACGAGCAGTACTTC. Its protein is CASRLGTGYDEQYF.

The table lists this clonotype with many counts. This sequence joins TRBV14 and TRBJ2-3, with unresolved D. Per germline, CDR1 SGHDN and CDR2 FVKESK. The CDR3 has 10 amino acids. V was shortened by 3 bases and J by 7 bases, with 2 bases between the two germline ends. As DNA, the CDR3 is TGTGCCAGCAGCCAGAATACGCAGTATTTT. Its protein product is CASSQNTQYF.

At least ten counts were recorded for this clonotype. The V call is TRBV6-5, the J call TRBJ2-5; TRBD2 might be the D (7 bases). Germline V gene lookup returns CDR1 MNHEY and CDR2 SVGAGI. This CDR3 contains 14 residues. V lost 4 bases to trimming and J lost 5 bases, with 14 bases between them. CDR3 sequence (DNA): TGTGCCAGCAGTTCGTTACAGGGAGGGGAGACCCAGTACTTC. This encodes CASSSLQGGETQYF.

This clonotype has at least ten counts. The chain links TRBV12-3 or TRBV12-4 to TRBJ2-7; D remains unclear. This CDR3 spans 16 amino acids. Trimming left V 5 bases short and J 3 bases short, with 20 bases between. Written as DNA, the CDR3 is TGTGCCAGCAGTCTTTTCCGGCCCCGCTTGGGCTACGAGCAGTACTTC. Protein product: CASSLFRPRLGYEQYF.

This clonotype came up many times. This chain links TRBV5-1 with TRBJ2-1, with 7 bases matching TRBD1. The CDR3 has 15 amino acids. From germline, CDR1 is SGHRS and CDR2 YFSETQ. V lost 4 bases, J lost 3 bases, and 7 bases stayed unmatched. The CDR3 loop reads CASSRGQTGYNEQFF. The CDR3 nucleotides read TGCGCCAGCAGCAGGGGACAGACTGGCTACAATGAGCAGTTCTTC.

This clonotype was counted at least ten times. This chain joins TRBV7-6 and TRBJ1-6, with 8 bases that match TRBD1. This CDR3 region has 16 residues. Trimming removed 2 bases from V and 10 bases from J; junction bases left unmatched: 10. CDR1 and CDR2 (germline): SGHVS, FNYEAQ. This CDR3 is CASSLQGAGGASPLHF. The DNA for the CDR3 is TGTGCCAGCAGCTTACAGGGGGCTGGGGGGGCCTCACCCCTCCACTTT.

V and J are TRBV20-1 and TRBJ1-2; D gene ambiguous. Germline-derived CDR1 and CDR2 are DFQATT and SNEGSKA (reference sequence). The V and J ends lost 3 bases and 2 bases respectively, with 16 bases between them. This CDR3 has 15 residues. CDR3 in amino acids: CSASLLSTGNYGYTF. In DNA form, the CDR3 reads TGCAGTGCTAGCCTCCTCTCGACGGGAAACTATGGCTACACCTTC.

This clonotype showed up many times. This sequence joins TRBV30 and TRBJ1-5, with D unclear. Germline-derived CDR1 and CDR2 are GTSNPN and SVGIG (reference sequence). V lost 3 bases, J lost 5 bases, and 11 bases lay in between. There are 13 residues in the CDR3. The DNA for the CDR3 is TGTGCCTGGAGAAAGGGATGGGATCAGCCCCAGCATTTT. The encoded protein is CAWRKGWDQPQHF. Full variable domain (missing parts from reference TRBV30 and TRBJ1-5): SQTIHQWPATLVQPVGSPLSLECTVEGTSNPNLYWYRQAAGRGLQLLFYSVGIGQISSEVPQNLSASRPQDRQFILSSKKLLLSDSGFYLCAWRKGWDQPQHFGDGTRLSIL.

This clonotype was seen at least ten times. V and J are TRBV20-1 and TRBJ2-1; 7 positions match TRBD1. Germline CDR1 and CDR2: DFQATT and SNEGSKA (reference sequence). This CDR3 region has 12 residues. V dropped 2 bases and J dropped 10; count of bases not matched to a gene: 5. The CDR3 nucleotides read TGCAGTGCTAGACAGGGACAGCTAGAGCAGTTCTTC. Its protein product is CSARQGQLEQFF.

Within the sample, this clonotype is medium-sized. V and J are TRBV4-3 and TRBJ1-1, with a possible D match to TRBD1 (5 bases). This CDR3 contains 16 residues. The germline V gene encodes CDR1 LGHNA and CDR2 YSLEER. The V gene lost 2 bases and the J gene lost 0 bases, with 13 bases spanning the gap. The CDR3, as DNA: TGCGCCAGCAGCCAATGGTCAGGGACCGTGAACACTGAAGCTTTCTTT. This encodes CASSQWSGTVNTEAFF.

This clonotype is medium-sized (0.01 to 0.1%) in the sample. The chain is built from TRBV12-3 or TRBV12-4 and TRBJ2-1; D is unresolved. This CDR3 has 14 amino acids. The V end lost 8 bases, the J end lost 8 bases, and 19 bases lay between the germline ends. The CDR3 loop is CASGRLWQLDEQFF. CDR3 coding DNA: TGTGCCAGCGGTAGATTGTGGCAGTTAGATGAGCAGTTCTTC.

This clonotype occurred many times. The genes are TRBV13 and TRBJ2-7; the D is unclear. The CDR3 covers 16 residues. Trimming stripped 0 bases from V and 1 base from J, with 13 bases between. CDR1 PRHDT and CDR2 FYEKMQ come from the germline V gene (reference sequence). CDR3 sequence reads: CASSLGPPAVSYEQYF. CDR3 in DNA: TGTGCCAGCAGCTTAGGGCCCCCGGCGGTATCCTACGAGCAGTACTTC.

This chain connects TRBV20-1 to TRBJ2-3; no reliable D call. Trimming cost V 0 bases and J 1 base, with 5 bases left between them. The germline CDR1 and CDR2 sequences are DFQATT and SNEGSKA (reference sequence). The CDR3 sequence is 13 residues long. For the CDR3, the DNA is TGCAGTGCTAGAGACCCCCGCACAGATACGCAGTATTTT. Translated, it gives CSARDPRTDTQYF.